This T cell receptor beta chain is from a study of blood T cell repertoires in COVID-19. Overall study context: The United States, Italy and Spain were the sources of the acute and convalescent COVID-19 samples. PBMCs, B-cell-depleted T cells, or T cells provided the cDNA or gDNA that made up the material.

V lost 5 bases and J lost 0, with 15 bases in between. This CDR3 contains 16 residues. Germline lookup yields CDR1 SGHNT and CDR2 YYREEE (reference sequence). As processed by the authors: By means of reference gene primer amplification, nucleated cell counts were estimated. Here immunoSEQ multiplex PCR was the method, and the copy in TCRdb shows in-frame clones only, minus some. That table gives V, J and clone size, and the DNA gave D and trimming. The repertoire holds about 100,000 clones, with 80% to 90% as singletons. The chain carries TRBV5-4 and TRBJ2-4, with D tentatively TRBD1 (5 bases). This TCR derives from a human donor in a cohort sampled during active COVID-19. Specimen: peripheral blood. CDR3 region: CASSPQGGVAKNIQYF. The CDR3 nucleotides are TGTGCCAGCAGTCCGCAGGGTGGGGTAGCCAAAAACATTCAGTACTTC.